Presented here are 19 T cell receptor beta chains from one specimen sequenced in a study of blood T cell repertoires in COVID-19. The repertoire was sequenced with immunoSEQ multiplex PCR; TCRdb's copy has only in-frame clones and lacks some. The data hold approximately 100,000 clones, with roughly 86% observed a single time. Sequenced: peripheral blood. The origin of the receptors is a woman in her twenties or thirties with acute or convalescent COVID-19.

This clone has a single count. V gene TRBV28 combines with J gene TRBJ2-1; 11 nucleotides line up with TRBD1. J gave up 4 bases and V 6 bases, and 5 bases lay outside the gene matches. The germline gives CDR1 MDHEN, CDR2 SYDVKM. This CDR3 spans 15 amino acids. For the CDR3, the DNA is TGTGCCAGCAGCGCGGGACAGGGGGGATACAATGAGCAGTTCTTC. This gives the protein CASSAGQGGYNEQFF.

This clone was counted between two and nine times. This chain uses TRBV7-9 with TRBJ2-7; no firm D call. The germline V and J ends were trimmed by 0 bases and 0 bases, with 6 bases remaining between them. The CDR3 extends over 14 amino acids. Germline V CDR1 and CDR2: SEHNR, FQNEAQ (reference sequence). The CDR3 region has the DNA TGTGCCAGCAGCTTAGCGCTGAGCTCCTACGAGCAGTACTTC. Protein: CASSLALSSYEQYF.

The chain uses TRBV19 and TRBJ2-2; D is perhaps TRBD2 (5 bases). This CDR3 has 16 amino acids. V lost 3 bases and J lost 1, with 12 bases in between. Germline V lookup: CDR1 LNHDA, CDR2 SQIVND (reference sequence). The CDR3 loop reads CASSIGRAGNTGELFF. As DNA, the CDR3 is TGTGCCAGTAGTATTGGAAGGGCGGGGAACACCGGGGAGCTGTTTTTT.

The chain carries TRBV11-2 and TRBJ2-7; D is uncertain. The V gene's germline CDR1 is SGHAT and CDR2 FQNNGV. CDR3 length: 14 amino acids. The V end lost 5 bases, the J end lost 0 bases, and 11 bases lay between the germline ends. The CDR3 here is CASSPEVGSYEQYF. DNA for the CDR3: TGTGCCAGCAGCCCAGAGGTGGGCTCCTACGAGCAGTACTTC.

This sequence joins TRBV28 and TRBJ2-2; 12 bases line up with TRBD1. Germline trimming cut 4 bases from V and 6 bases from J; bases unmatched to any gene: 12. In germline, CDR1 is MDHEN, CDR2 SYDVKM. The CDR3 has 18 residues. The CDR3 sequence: CASSSFTGTGGVPGELFF. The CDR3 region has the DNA TGTGCCAGCAGTTCGTTCACCGGGACAGGGGGCGTCCCCGGGGAGCTGTTTTTT.

CDR3 protein: CAISHRGLSNQPQHF. The CDR3 bases are TGTGCCATCAGTCACAGGGGTTTGAGCAATCAGCCCCAGCATTTT. The chain links TRBV10-3 to TRBJ1-5; the match to TRBD1 covers 7 bases. Germline V gene sequence: CDR1 ENHRY, CDR2 SYGVKD. J was trimmed by 1 base and V by 5 bases; bases with no gene match: 5. This CDR3 contains 15 residues.

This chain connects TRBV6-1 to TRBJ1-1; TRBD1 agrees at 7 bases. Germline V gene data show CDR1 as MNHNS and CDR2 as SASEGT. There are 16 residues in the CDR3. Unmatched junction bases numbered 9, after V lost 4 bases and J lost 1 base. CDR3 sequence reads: CASSASYDRENTEAFF. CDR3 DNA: TGTGCCAGCAGTGCGTCGTATGACAGGGAGAACACTGAAGCTTTCTTT.

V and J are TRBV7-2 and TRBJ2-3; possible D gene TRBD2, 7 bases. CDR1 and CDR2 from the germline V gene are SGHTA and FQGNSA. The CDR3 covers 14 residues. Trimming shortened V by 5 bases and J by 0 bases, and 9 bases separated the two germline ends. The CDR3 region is CASSRGGSTDTQYF. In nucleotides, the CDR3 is TGTGCCAGCAGCCGCGGGGGCAGCACAGATACGCAGTATTTT.

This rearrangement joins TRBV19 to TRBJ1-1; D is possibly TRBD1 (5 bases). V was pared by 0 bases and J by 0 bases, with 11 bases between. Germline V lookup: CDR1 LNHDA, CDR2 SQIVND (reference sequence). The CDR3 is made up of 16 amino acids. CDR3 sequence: CASSIDRETVNTEAFF. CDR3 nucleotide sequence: TGTGCCAGTAGTATAGATCGTGAGACAGTGAACACTGAAGCTTTCTTT.

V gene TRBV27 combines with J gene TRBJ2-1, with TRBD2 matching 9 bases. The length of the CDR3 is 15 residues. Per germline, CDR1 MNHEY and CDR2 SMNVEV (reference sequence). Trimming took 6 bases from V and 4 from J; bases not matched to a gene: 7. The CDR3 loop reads CASSRPAGGYNEQFF. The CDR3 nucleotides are TGTGCCAGCAGCCGGCCAGCGGGGGGTTACAATGAGCAGTTCTTC.

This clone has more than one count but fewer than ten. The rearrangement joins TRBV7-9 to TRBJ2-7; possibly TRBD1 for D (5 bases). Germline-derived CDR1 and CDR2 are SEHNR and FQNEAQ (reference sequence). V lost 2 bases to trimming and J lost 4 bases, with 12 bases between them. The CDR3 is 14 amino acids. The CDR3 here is CASSLRAPGYEQYF. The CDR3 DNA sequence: TGTGCCAGCAGCTTACGGGCCCCAGGGTACGAGCAGTACTTC.

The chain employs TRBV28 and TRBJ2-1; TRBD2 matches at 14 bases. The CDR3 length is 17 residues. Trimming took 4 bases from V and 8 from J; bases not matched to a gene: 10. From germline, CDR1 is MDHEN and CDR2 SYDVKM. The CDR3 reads CASSSTGTSGGQDEQFF. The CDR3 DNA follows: TGTGCCAGCAGTTCGACCGGGACTAGCGGGGGCCAGGATGAGCAGTTCTTC.

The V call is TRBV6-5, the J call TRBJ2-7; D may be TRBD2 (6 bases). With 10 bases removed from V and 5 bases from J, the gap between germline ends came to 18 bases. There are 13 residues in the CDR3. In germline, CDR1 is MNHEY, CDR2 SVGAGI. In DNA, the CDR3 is TGTGCCACTTCTGCGGGGCCTCCTAACGAGCAGTACTTC. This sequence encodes CATSAGPPNEQYF.

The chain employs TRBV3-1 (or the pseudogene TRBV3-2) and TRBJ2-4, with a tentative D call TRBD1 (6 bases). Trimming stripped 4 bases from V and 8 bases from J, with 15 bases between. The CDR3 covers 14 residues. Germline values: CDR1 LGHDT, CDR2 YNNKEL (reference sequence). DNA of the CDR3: TGTGCCAGCAGCCCTACAGGGATGGCGGACATTCAGTACTTC. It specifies CASSPTGMADIQYF.

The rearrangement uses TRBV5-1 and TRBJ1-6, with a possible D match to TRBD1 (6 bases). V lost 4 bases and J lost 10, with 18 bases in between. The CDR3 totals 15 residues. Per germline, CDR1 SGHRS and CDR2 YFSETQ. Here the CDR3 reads CASSPGEINPSPLHF. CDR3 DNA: TGCGCCAGCAGCCCAGGGGAAATTAACCCCTCACCCCTCCACTTT. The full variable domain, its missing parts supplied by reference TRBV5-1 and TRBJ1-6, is KAGVTQTPRYLIKTRGQQVTLSCSPISGHRSVSWYQQTPGQGLQFLFEYFSETQRNKGNFPGRFSGRQFSNSRSEMNVSTLELGDSALYLCASSPGEINPSPLHFGNGTRLTVT.

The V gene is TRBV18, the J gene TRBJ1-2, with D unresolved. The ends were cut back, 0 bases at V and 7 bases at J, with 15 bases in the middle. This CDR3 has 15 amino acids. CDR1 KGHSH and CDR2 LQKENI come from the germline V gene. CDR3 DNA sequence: TGTGCCAGCTCACCACCCCGGGAGATCGGGAGTGGCTACACCTTC. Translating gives CASSPPREIGSGYTF. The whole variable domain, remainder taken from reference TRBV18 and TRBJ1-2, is NAGVMQNPRHLVRRRGQEARLRCSPMKGHSHVYWYRQLPEEGLKFMVYLQKENIIDESGMPKERFSAEFPKEGPSILRIQQVVRGDSAAYFCASSPPREIGSGYTFGSGTRLTVV.

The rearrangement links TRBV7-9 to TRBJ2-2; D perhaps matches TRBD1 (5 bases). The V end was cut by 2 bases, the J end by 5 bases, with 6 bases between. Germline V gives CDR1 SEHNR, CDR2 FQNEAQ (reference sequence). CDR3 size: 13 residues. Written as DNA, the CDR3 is TGTGCCAGCAGCTTAAAGGGGACCGGGGAGCTGTTTTTT. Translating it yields CASSLKGTGELFF. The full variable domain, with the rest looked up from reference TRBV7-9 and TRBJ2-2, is DTGVSQNPRHKITKRGQNVTFRCDPISEHNRLYWYRQTLGQGPEFLTYFQNEAQLEKSRLLSDRFSAERPKGSFSTLEIQRTEQGDSAMYLCASSLKGTGELFFGEGSRLTVL.

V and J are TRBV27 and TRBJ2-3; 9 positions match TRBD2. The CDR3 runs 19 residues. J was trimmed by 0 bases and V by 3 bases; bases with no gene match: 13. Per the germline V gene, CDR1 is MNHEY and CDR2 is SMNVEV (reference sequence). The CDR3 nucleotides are TGTGCCAGCAGTTTTGAAATAGCGGGGGACCATTCAAGCACAGATACGCAGTATTTT. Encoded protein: CASSFEIAGDHSSTDTQYF.

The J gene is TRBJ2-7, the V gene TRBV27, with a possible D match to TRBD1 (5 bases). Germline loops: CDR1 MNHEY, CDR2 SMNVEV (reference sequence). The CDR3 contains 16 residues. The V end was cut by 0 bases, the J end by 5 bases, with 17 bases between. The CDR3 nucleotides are TGTGCCAGCAGTTTATCCCCCATAAGGGGTTTGAACGAGCAGTACTTC. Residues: CASSLSPIRGLNEQYF.